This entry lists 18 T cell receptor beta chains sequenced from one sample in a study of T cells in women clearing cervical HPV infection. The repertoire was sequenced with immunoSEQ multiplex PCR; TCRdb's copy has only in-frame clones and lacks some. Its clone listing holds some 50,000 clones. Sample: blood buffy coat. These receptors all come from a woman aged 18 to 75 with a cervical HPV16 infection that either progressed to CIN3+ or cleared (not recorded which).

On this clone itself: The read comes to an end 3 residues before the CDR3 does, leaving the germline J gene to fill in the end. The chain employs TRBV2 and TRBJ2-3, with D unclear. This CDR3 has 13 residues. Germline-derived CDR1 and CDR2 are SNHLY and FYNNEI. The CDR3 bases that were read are TGTGCCAGCAGGCAGTATAGCAATCAGCCG. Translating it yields CASRQYSNQP. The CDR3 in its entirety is CASRQYSNQPQYF.

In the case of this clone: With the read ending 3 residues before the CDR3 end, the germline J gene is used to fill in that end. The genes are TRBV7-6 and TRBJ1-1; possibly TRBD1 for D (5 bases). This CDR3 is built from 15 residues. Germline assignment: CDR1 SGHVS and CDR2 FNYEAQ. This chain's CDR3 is CASSLAGQGTDTAFF. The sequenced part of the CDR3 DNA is TGTGCCAGCAGCTTAGCAGGGCAGGGCACAGATACG.

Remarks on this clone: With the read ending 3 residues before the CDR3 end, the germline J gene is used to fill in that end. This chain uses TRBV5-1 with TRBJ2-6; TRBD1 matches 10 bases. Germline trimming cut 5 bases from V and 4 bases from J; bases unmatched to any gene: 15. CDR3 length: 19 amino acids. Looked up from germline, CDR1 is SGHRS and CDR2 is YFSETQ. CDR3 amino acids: CASRNSWTGGEFGANVLTF. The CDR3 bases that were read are TGCGCCAGCAGAAACTCTTGGACAGGGGGGGAATTCGGGGCCAACGTC.

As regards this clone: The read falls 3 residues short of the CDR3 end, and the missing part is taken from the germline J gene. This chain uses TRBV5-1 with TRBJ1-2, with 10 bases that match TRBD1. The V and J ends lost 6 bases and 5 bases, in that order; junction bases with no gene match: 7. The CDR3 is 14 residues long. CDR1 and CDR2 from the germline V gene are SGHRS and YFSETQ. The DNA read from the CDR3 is TGCGCCAGCACCCCAAGGACAGGGGGGTATGGC. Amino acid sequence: CASTPRTGGYG. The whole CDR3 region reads CASTPRTGGYGYTF.

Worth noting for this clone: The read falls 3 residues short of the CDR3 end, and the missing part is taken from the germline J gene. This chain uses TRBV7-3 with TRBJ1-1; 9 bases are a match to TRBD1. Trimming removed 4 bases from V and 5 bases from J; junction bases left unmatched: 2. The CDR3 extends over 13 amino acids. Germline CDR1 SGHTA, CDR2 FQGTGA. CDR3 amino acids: CASSSDRGTEAFF. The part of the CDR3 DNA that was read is TGTGCCAGCAGCTCTGACAGGGGGACTGAA.

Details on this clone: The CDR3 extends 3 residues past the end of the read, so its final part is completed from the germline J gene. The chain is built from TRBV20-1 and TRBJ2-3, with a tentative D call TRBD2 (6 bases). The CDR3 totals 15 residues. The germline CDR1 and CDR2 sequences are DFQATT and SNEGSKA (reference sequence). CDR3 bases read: TGCAGTGCTAGAAGGTCCCTTGGGGGGAATCAGCCG. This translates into CSARRSLGGNQP. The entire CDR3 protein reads CSARRSLGGNQPQYF.

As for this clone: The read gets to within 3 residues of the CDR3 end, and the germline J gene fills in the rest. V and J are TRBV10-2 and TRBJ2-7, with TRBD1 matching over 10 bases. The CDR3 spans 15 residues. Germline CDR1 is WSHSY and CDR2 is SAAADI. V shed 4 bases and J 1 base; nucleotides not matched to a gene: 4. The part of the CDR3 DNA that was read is TGCGCCAGCAGTGTGGGACAGGGGCTATCCTACGAG. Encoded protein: CASSVGQGLSYE. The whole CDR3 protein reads CASSVGQGLSYEQYF.

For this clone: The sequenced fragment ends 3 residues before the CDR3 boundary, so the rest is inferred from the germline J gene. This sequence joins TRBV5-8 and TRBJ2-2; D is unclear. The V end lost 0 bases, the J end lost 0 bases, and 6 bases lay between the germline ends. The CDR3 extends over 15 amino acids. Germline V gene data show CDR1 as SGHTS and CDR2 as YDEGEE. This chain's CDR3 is CASSLGQSNTGELFF. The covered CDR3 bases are TGTGCCAGCAGCTTGGGTCAGTCGAACACCGGGGAG.

CDR3: CASTFQGANNSPLHF. CDR3 bases read: TGTGCCAGTACCTTTCAGGGGGCGAATAATTCACCC. The gene calls are TRBV19 and TRBJ1-6, with 8 bases fitting TRBD1. The DNA ends 3 residues before the CDR3 does, and the rest of the CDR3 is filled in from the germline J gene. Germline CDR1 and CDR2: LNHDA and SQIVND (reference sequence). This CDR3 spans 15 amino acids. The V and J ends lost 7 bases and 5 bases, in that order; junction bases with no gene match: 7.

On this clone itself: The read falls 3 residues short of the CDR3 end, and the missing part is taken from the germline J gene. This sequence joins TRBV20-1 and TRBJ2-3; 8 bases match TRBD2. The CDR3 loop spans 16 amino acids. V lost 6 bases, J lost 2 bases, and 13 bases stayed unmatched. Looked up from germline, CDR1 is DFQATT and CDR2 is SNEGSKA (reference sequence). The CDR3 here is CSAPGASGGPTDTQYF. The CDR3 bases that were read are TGCAGTGCGCCCGGTGCTTCGGGGGGGCCCACAGATACG.

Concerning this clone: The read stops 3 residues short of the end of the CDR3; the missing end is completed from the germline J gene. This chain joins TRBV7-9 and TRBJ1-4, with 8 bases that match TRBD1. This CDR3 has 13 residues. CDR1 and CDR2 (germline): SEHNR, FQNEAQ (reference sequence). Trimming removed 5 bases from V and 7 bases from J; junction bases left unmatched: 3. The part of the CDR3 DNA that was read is TGTGCCAGCAGCCGACAGGGGCGTGAAAAA. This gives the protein CASSRQGREK. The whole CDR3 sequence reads CASSRQGREKLFF.

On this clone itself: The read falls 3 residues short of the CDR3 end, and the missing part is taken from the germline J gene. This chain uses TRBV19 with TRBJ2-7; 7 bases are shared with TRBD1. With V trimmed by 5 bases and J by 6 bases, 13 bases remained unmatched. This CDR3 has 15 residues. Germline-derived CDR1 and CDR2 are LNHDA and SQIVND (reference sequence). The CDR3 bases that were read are TGTGCCAGTAGTCGACACGAGACAGGGACCGGCGAG. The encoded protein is CASSRHETGTGE. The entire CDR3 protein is CASSRHETGTGEQYF.

The CDR3 sequence: CASSEGAQETQYF. Incomplete CDR3 DNA: TGCGCCAGCAGCGAGGGGGCCCAAGAGACC. V is TRBV5-1 and J is TRBJ2-5; 7 positions agree with TRBD1. The read finishes 3 residues shy of the CDR3 end, and the germline J gene is used to complete it. Germline-derived CDR1 and CDR2 are SGHRS and YFSETQ. The V and J ends lost 4 bases and 1 base, in that order; junction bases with no gene match: 1. The length of the CDR3 is 13 residues.

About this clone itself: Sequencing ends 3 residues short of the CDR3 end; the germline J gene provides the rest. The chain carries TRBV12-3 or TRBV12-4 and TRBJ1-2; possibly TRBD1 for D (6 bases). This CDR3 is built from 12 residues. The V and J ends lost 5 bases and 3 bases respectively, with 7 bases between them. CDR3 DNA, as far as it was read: TGTGCCAGCAGTCCAGGGGACTATGGC. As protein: CASSPGDYG. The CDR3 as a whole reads CASSPGDYGYTF.

The CDR3 DNA, read in part, is TGTGCCAGCAGCCGCGTAGGGCAGCCAACCTACGAG. As protein: CASSRVGQPTYE. The full CDR3 protein reads CASSRVGQPTYEQYF. The V gene is TRBV11-1, the J gene TRBJ2-7; D call uncertain. The missing CDR3 end, 3 residues past where the read stops, is filled in from the germline J gene. Trimming pared 5 bases from V and 2 bases from J, leaving 16 bases between. CDR1 is SGHAT and CDR2 is FQDESV in the germline V gene (reference sequence). This CDR3 spans 15 amino acids.

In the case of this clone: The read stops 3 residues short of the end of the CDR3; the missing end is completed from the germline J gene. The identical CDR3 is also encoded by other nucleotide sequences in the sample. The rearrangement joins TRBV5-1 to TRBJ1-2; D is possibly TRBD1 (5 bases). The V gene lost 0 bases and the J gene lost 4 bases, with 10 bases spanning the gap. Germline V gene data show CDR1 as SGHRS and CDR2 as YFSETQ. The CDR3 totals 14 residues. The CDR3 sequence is CASSLGQGSYGYTF. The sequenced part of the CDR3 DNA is TGCGCCAGCAGCTTGGGTCAGGGCAGCTATGGC.

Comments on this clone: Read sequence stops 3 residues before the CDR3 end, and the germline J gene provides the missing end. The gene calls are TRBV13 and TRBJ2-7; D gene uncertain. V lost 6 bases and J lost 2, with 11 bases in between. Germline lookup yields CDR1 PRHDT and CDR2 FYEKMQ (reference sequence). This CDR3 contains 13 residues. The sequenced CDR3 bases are TGTGCCAGCAGTCAAACAAGAGCCTACGAG. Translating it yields CASSQTRAYE. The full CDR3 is CASSQTRAYEQYF.

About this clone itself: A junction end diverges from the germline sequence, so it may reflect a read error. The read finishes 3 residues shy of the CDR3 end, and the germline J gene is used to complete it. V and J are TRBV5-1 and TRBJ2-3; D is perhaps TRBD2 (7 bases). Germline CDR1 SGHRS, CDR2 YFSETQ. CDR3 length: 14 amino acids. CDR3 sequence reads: CASSLGGGAETQYF. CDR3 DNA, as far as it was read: TGCGCCAGCAGCTTAGGGGGAGGGGCAGAGACG.